This passage covers 26 T cell receptor beta chains from one sample sequenced in a study of blood T cell repertoires in COVID-19. Method: immunoSEQ multiplex PCR; TCRdb's copy keeps in-frame clones and lacks some. The table includes around 250,000 clones, around 84% detected once. The sequencing sample was made of PBMCs or T cells enriched from blood (not recorded which). These receptors originate from a woman aged 50 to 60 who had been exposed to COVID-19.

This clone was picked up a small number of times. The chain has TRBV6-5 and TRBJ1-5, with D possibly being TRBD1 (5 bases). Germline V gene data show CDR1 as MNHEY and CDR2 as SVGAGI. The CDR3 consists of 13 residues. V lost 2 bases to trimming and J lost 4 bases, with 6 bases between them. The CDR3 DNA follows: TGTGCCAGCAGTTACCGGGGGAATCAGCCCCAGCATTTT. It is translated as CASSYRGNQPQHF.

This chain uses TRBV5-1 with TRBJ2-5; 7 bases are shared with TRBD1. CDR1 and CDR2 from the germline V gene are SGHRS and YFSETQ. This CDR3 is 14 amino acids long. V dropped 4 bases and J dropped 2; count of bases not matched to a gene: 5. The DNA of the CDR3 is TGCGCCAGCAGCCGGGGACAGCCTCAAGAGACCCAGTACTTC. This translates into CASSRGQPQETQYF. Variable domain in full (rest from reference TRBV5-1 and TRBJ2-5): KAGVTQTPRYLIKTRGQQVTLSCSPISGHRSVSWYQQTPGQGLQFLFEYFSETQRNKGNFPGRFSGRQFSNSRSEMNVSTLELGDSALYLCASSRGQPQETQYFGPGTRLLVL.

The CDR3 bases are TGTGCCAGCAGTTTCGACAGCGGGTCCCAAAACACTGAAGCTTTCTTT. As protein: CASSFDSGSQNTEAFF. The rearrangement uses TRBV27 and TRBJ1-1; D perhaps matches TRBD1 (5 bases). This CDR3 is 16 amino acids long. Per the germline V gene, CDR1 is MNHEY and CDR2 is SMNVEV (reference sequence). Trimming shortened V by 3 bases and J by 2 bases, and 16 bases separated the two germline ends.

This chain joins TRBV3-1 (or the pseudogene TRBV3-2) and TRBJ2-3; 7 bases are shared with TRBD1. Germline V gene sequence: CDR1 LGHDT, CDR2 YNNKEL (reference sequence). Trimming took 6 bases from V and 4 from J; bases not matched to a gene: 10. The CDR3 contains 15 residues. The CDR3 bases are TGTGCCAGCAGTCCCCTGGGACAGCGTGCAGATACGCAGTATTTT. Its translation is CASSPLGQRADTQYF.

The chain recombines TRBV5-6 with TRBJ1-2; tentative D call: TRBD1 (5 bases). The V end was cut by 0 bases, the J end by 1 base, with 16 bases between. Germline CDR1 SGHDT, CDR2 YYEEEE. The CDR3 runs 17 residues. CDR3 nucleotide sequence: TGTGCCAGCAGCTTGGATCAAATGAGACAGATTAACTATGGCTACACCTTC. This encodes CASSLDQMRQINYGYTF.

The chain recombines TRBV6-5 with TRBJ1-6; perhaps TRBD1 as D (6 bases). V dropped 8 bases and J dropped 6 bases, with 14 bases sitting between them. The CDR3 runs to 14 residues. CDR1 is MNHEY, CDR2 SVGAGI, per germline. The CDR3 DNA is TGTGCCAGCGGACAGTCAGAGCGTAATTCACCCCTCCACTTT. Its protein is CASGQSERNSPLHF.

In this sample, this clone turned up a few times. V gene TRBV15 combines with J gene TRBJ2-3; D perhaps matches TRBD1 (6 bases). Trimming removed 0 bases from V and 6 bases from J, with 7 bases in between. Looked up from germline, CDR1 is LNHNV and CDR2 is YYDKDF (reference sequence). The CDR3 totals 13 residues. CDR3 DNA: TGTGCCACCAGCAGAGATAGGGGGGATACGCAGTATTTT. Translated: CATSRDRGDTQYF.

The chain has TRBV2 and TRBJ1-2; the match to TRBD1 covers 9 bases. The trim removed 9 bases at V and 8 bases at J, leaving 7 bases unmatched. Per the germline V gene, CDR1 is SNHLY and CDR2 is FYNNEI. This CDR3 contains 12 residues. The CDR3 spells CARSTGGDGYTF. The CDR3 bases are TGTGCCAGATCCACAGGGGGCGACGGCTACACCTTC.

There are a few counts of this clone. This chain joins TRBV7-9 and TRBJ1-2; D ambiguous. The CDR3 loop spans 13 amino acids. Trimming took 2 bases from V and 2 from J, leaving 6 bases between them. Germline values: CDR1 SEHNR, CDR2 FQNEAQ (reference sequence). CDR3 coding DNA: TGTGCCAGCAGCTTACAGGAAAACTATGGCTACACCTTC. Translating it yields CASSLQENYGYTF.

J is TRBJ1-1 and V is TRBV18, with a tentative D call TRBD1 (6 bases). From germline, CDR1 is KGHSH and CDR2 LQKENI. CDR3 length equals 14 residues. V was trimmed by 8 bases and J by 1 base, leaving 14 bases between them. DNA for the CDR3: TGTGCCAGCACGAGAGAACAGGGGAACACTGAAGCTTTCTTT. It codes for CASTREQGNTEAFF.

This chain joins TRBV28 and TRBJ1-1; a weak D match, TRBD1 (5 bases). Germline V gene sequence: CDR1 MDHEN, CDR2 SYDVKM. The CDR3 contains 14 residues. V was clipped by 4 bases and J by 0 bases, with 9 bases between them. This CDR3 is CASSSPTVNTEAFF. In nucleotides, the CDR3 is TGTGCCAGCAGTTCCCCGACAGTGAACACTGAAGCTTTCTTT.

The V call is TRBV3-1 (or the pseudogene TRBV3-2), the J call TRBJ2-1, with 14 nucleotides matching TRBD2. CDR3 length equals 15 residues. Germline V gives CDR1 LGHDT, CDR2 YNNKEL (reference sequence). V shed 4 bases, J shed 9 bases, and the junction held 5 bases outside the gene matches. As DNA, the CDR3 is TGTGCCAGCAGCCTTGGACTAGCGGGGGGAGGTGAGCAGTTCTTC. This codes for CASSLGLAGGGEQFF.

This clone appeared once. The chain combines TRBV7-2 with TRBJ1-2; 9 bases are shared with TRBD1. The V gene's germline CDR1 is SGHTA and CDR2 FQGNSA. V gave up 5 bases and J gave up 8 bases; unmatched junction bases: 9. The CDR3 covers 14 residues. In DNA form, the CDR3 reads TGTGCCAGCAGCGAAAAGGGACAGGGTACAGGCTACACCTTC. It encodes CASSEKGQGTGYTF. Combining the CDR3 with reference TRBV7-2 and TRBJ1-2 gives the whole variable domain GAGVSQSPSNKVTEKGKDVELRCDPISGHTALYWYRQSLGQGLEFLIYFQGNSAPDKSGLPSDRFSAERTGGSVSTLTIQRTQQEDSAVYLCASSEKGQGTGYTFGSGTRLTVV.

The V gene is TRBV6-6, the J gene TRBJ1-4; D gene uncertain. V lost 0 bases and J lost 5, with 7 bases in between. This CDR3 region has 14 residues. Germline CDR1 reads MNHNY; CDR2 reads SVGAGI (reference sequence). CDR3 coding DNA: TGTGCCAGCAGTTACTCGAGGTTGAATGAAAAACTGTTTTTT. This encodes CASSYSRLNEKLFF.

J is TRBJ2-3 and V is TRBV10-1, with 8 bases that match TRBD2. The trim removed 1 base at V and 4 bases at J, leaving 13 bases unmatched. This CDR3 is built from 18 residues. The germline gives CDR1 WNHNN, CDR2 SYGVQD (reference sequence). CDR3 nucleotide sequence: TGCGCCAGCAGTGAGTATCGGACGATAGCGGGGCGCGCAGATACGCAGTATTTT. Translation: CASSEYRTIAGRADTQYF.

This chain uses TRBV2 with TRBJ2-1, with 13 bases that match TRBD2. The CDR3 extends over 15 amino acids. Germline trimming cut 4 bases from V and 4 bases from J; bases unmatched to any gene: 1. Germline-derived CDR1 and CDR2 are SNHLY and FYNNEI. The CDR3 sequence: CASSGGLAGYNEQFF. In nucleotides, the CDR3 is TGTGCCAGCAGTGGGGGACTAGCGGGATACAATGAGCAGTTCTTC.

The rearrangement joins TRBV6-1 to TRBJ1-2; the D gene is possibly TRBD1 (6 bases). V lost 1 base and J 5 bases, leaving 14 bases between the germline ends. The CDR3 spans 15 residues. From germline, CDR1 is MNHNS and CDR2 SASEGT. In DNA, the CDR3 is TGTGCCAGCAGTGAAGGGCAGGGGCTAGTATATGGCTACACCTTC. This translates into CASSEGQGLVYGYTF.

The genes are TRBV27 and TRBJ1-5; 11 bases agree with TRBD1. The V segment lost 6 bases and the J segment 6 bases; nucleotides outside the gene matches: 4. The length of the CDR3 is 14 residues. Germline values: CDR1 MNHEY, CDR2 SMNVEV (reference sequence). The CDR3 sequence is CASRSGTGGQPQHF. The CDR3 bases are TGTGCCAGCAGGTCCGGGACAGGGGGTCAGCCCCAGCATTTT.

The rearrangement links TRBV18 to TRBJ2-1; 11 nucleotides line up with TRBD2. This CDR3 spans 20 amino acids. Germline V lookup: CDR1 KGHSH, CDR2 LQKENI. Trimming removed 1 base from V and 1 base from J; junction bases left unmatched: 12. CDR3 region: CASSPRSSGGAGISYNEQFF. CDR3 nucleotide sequence: TGTGCCAGCTCACCACGAAGTAGCGGGGGGGCCGGGATTTCCTACAATGAGCAGTTCTTC.

The gene calls are TRBV11-2 and TRBJ1-6; 9 nucleotides line up with TRBD1. The CDR3 runs to 16 residues. The V and J ends lost 5 bases and 6 bases, in that order; junction bases with no gene match: 8. Germline V CDR1 and CDR2: SGHAT, FQNNGV. The CDR3 nucleotides read TGTGCCAGCAGCCCATCCGGGACAGGGTTTAATTCACCCCTCCACTTT. Its translation is CASSPSGTGFNSPLHF.

This chain connects TRBV3-1 (or the pseudogene TRBV3-2) to TRBJ2-1; the D is unclear. V shed 5 bases and J shed 6 bases, with 11 bases lying between them. The CDR3 loop spans 13 amino acids. Germline CDR1 and CDR2: LGHDT and YNNKEL (reference sequence). This CDR3 is CASSSGGVNEQFF. The CDR3 coding sequence is TGTGCCAGCAGCTCTGGCGGCGTCAATGAGCAGTTCTTC.

This chain joins TRBV9 and TRBJ2-1, with 12 positions matching TRBD2. Trimming cost V 4 bases and J 8 bases; bases outside gene matches: 7. CDR1 is SGDLS and CDR2 is YYNGEE in the germline V gene. The CDR3 loop spans 15 amino acids. CDR3 sequence: CASSSRLAGVDEQFF. The CDR3 bases are TGTGCCAGCAGCTCCCGACTAGCGGGGGTGGATGAGCAGTTCTTC.

The V call is TRBV20-1, the J call TRBJ2-7; D gene unclear. CDR3 size: 11 residues. From germline, CDR1 is DFQATT and CDR2 SNEGSKA (reference sequence). Trimming took 5 bases from V and 6 from J, leaving 11 bases between them. CDR3: CSAHARFEQYF. The CDR3 DNA is TGCAGTGCTCACGCCAGGTTCGAGCAGTACTTC.

This rearrangement joins TRBV5-1 to TRBJ2-5, with D tentatively TRBD1 (6 bases). V lost 6 bases and J 5 bases, leaving 14 bases between the germline ends. Per the germline V gene, CDR1 is SGHRS and CDR2 is YFSETQ. The CDR3 spans 13 residues. As DNA, the CDR3 is TGCGCCAGCAAGACAGGAATTCTGGAGACCCAGTACTTC. Its translation is CASKTGILETQYF.

This clone has more than one count but fewer than ten. The rearrangement joins TRBV30 to TRBJ1-1; D uncertain. Germline V gene lookup returns CDR1 GTSNPN and CDR2 SVGIG (reference sequence). CDR3 length: 14 amino acids. V was clipped by 4 bases and J by 4 bases, with 16 bases between them. DNA for the CDR3: TGTGCCTGGACCCGGGATGAGAGGAGCACTGAAGCTTTCTTT. Translating gives CAWTRDERSTEAFF.

CDR3 sequence: CASSMTSGNEQFF. CDR3 nucleotides: TGCGCCAGCAGCATGACTAGCGGGAATGAGCAGTTCTTC. The V call is TRBV10-1, the J call TRBJ2-1; 10 nucleotides line up with TRBD2. Per the germline V gene, CDR1 is WNHNN and CDR2 is SYGVQD (reference sequence). V lost 6 bases and J lost 7; bases outside the gene matches: 3. The CDR3 covers 13 residues.